This T cell receptor (beta chain) appears in the sequencing data of a study of sequential checkpoint blockade in melanoma. Study-wide background: After both sequences, patients received maintenance nivolumab.

J lost 7 bases, V lost 1 base, and 6 bases had no gene match. This CDR3 is built from 15 residues. Germline lookup yields CDR1 LNHDA and CDR2 SQIVND (reference sequence). Treatment given: randomized to nivolumab then ipilimumab (arm A) or the reverse (arm B). DNA-damaging chemotherapy had not been given to any patient beforehand. Sequencing used immunoSEQ multiplex PCR; TCRdb keeps in-frame clones, though not all of them. This table holds approximately 10,000 clones, roughly four fifths found once. The TCR sequence derives from a human donor with melanoma. The specimen comprised CD8+ T cells sorted from blood (inferred from file names), sampled from a patient given nivolumab and ipilimumab in sequence. This sequence joins TRBV19 and TRBJ1-1, with 10 bases fitting TRBD1. The CDR3 nucleotides are TGTGCCAGTAGTATAGGGGACAGGGGAAGAGTTGAAGCTTTCTTT. It yields the protein CASSIGDRGRVEAFF.